Sequencing of this TCR beta chain was carried out in a study of blood T cell repertoires in COVID-19. Overall study: Sample material is recorded as cDNA or gDNA derived from T cells, B-cell-depleted T cells, or PBMCs.

Assay used: immunoSEQ multiplex PCR; TCRdb lists only in-frame clones, some missing. The sample yields roughly 410,000 clones, about 89% seen once. The Seattle patients joined while their infection was active and were tracked longitudinally afterward. V shed 2 bases and J 6 bases; nucleotides not matched to a gene: 10. The CDR3 runs to 16 residues. Germline V gene data show CDR1 as SGHNT and CDR2 as YYREEE (reference sequence). The chain joins TRBV5-4 to TRBJ2-2; TRBD1 matches at 7 bases. The sequencing sample was made of peripheral blood. This TCR derives from a woman in her fifties or sixties with COVID-19, enrolled during active disease. The CDR3 nucleotides are TGTGCCAGCAGCTTCGCGACAGGGACCTTCGCCGGGGAGCTGTTTTTT. Translating it yields CASSFATGTFAGELFF.